This T cell receptor beta chain was recorded in a study of T cells in Graves' hyperthyroidism and ophthalmopathy. RNA transcripts provided the source from which TCR beta CDR3 regions were amplified. TCR CDR3 underwent first-round RT-PCR with the HTBI primer set. TCRdb ran MiXCR on the multiplex PCR reads and lists one entry per CDR3 protein. The top ten clones hold approximately 12% of a sample with around 250,000 distinct CDR3 sequences, more than 12% of them seen once. On this clonotype itself: What it binds is unknown. One junction end does not reproduce the germline sequence, and a read error may be involved.

CDR1 LGHDT and CDR2 YNNKEL come from the germline V gene (reference sequence). The CDR3 is 16 amino acids. Study findings and constraints: Blood also showed most of the thyroid clonotypes that were expanded above 0.001.

The TCR originated in a woman aged 40-49 years with Graves' hyperthyroidism that later progressed to Graves' ophthalmopathy. Source material: blood. The chain is built from TRBV3-1 and TRBJ2-2; D remains ambiguous. The CDR3 loop is CASSQDPGGFTGELFF. The CDR3, as DNA: TGTGCCAGCAGTCAAGACCCGGGTGGGTTCACCGGGGAGCTGTTTTTT. Variable domain in full (rest from reference TRBV3-1 and TRBJ2-2): DTAVSQTPKYLVTQMGNDKSIKCEQNLGHDTMYWYKQDSKKFLKIMFSYNNKELIINETVPNRFSPKSPDKAHLNLHINSLELGDSAVYFCASSQDPGGFTGELFFGEGSRLTVL.